Sequencing of this TCR beta chain was carried out in a study of blood T cell repertoires in COVID-19 (dated by TCRdb to 2018 to 2020). General notes on the study: Samples covering the acute and convalescent phases of COVID-19 were provided by collaborators in the United States, Italy and Spain. The prospective study material was composed of cDNA or gDNA derived from T cells, B-cell-depleted T cells, or PBMCs. Deeply sampled blood TCRbeta repertoires from subjects exposed to, actively infected with, or recovered from COVID-19 were included in the dataset. A freely available public database, intended as a resource for researchers studying the immune response to SARS-CoV-2, is where the repertoires were released. Samples were obtained from the ongoing ImmuneRACE study (first 160 participants) and from 1,000 to 1,500 subjects provided by 6 global collaborators. A de-identified subject ID, COVID-19 status, age in years and sex were almost always included in the sample metadata. Where available, HLA class I and class II types were obtained from metadata supplied by the sample provider rather than from assay-based typing. On the study overall, not on this receptor specifically: Clinical and demographic metadata were provided uncurated, with the amount varying by source and participant.

As regards this clone: Its antigen is unknown. Base quality data are lacking; no much larger clone is found one base away.

CDR1 and CDR2 (SQVTM, ANQGSEA) derive from the germline V gene. The trim is 0 bases for V and 2 bases for J, with a gap of 12 bases between the germline ends. From its cysteine to its phenylalanine, the CDR3 spans 15 amino acids. Solely the CDR3 DNA is kept, with 45 bases framed from the first base. The immunoSEQ Assay, a bias-controlled multiplex PCR, was used to amplify TCRbeta CDR3 regions from genomic DNA. In the source study's methods: The number of nucleated cells in each sample was estimated from the amplification of reference gene primers within the assay. Sequence reads were collapsed and filtered to measure the absolute abundance of every unique TCRbeta CDR3 rearrangement. For each sample, productive Simpson clonality was calculated as the square root of Simpson's diversity index over productive rearrangements. The clones in this table, taken by TCRdb from immuneACCESS, are in-frame only. Not every clone is retained; where verified, under half of the shortfall comes from an unresolved V gene, and the cause of the rest is unknown. D and trimming were read from the DNA, whereas the V and J calls and clone size are those reported in that table. The sample has about 70,000 clones on record, more than 80% of them singletons. About 4.6% of the sample lies in the top ten.

Collaborating institutions collected whole blood in K2EDTA tubes following their own protocols. For TCRbeta analysis, collaborators shipped samples as frozen whole blood, isolated PBMCs, or DNA extracted from either of those sample types. The receptor was derived from an older man with acute or convalescent COVID-19. Here the chain combines TRBV29-1 and TRBJ2-3; there is no confident call for the D gene. The source material was peripheral blood. The CDR3 has the sequence CSVEDRYSTTDTQYF. The DNA sequence is given as TGCAGCGTTGAAGATCGGTACAGTACCACAGATACGCAGTATTTT.